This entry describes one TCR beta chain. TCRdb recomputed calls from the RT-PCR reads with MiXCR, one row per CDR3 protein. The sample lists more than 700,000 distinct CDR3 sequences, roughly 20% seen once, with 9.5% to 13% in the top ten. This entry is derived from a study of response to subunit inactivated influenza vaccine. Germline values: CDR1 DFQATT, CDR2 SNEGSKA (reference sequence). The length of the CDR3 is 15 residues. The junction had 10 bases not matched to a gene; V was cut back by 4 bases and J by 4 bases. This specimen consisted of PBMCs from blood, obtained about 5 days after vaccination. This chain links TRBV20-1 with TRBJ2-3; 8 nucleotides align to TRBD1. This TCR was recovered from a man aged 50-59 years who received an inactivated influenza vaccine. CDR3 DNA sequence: TGCAGTGCTACCCTTCCCGGGACAGGCCCAGATACGCAGTATTTT. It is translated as CSATLPGTGPDTQYF.